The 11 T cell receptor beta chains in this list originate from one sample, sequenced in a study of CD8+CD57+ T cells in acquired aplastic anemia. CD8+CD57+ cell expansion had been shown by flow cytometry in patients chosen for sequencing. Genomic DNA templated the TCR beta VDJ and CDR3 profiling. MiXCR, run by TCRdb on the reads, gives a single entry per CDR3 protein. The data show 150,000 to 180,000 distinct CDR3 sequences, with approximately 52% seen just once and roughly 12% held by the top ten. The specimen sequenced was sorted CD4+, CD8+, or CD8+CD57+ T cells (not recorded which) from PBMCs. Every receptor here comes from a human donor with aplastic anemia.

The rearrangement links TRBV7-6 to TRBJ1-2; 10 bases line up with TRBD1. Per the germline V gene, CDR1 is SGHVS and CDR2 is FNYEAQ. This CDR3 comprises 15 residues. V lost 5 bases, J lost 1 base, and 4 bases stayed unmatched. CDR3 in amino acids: CASSRDRGLNYGYTF. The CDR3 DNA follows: TGTGCCAGCAGCCGTGACAGGGGGCTTAACTATGGCTACACCTTC.

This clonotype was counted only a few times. CDR3: CASTSGSSYEQYF. The CDR3 DNA follows: TGTGCCTCGACTAGCGGGAGCTCCTACGAGCAGTACTTC. J is TRBJ2-7 and V is TRBV10-3, with TRBD2 matching 12 bases. Germline V gene lookup returns CDR1 ENHRY and CDR2 SYGVKD. CDR3 length: 13 amino acids. The junction had 2 bases not matched to a gene; V was cut back by 11 bases and J by 0 bases.

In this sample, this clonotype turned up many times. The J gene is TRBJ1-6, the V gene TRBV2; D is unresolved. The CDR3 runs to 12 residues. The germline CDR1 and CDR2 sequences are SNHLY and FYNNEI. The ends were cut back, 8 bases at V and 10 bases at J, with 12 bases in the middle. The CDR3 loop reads CASVRPPSPLHF. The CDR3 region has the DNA TGTGCCAGCGTACGCCCACCCTCACCCCTCCACTTT.

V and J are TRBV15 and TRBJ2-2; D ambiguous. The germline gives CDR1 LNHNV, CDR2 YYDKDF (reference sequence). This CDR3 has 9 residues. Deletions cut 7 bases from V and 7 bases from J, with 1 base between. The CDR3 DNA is TGTGCCACCAACGGGGAGCTGTTTTTT. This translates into CATNGELFF.

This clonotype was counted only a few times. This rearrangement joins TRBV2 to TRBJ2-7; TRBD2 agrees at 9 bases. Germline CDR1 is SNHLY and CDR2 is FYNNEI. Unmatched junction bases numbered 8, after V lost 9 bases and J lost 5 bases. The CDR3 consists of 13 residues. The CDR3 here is CARKREAMDEQYF. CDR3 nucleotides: TGTGCCAGAAAGCGGGAGGCCATGGACGAGCAGTACTTC.

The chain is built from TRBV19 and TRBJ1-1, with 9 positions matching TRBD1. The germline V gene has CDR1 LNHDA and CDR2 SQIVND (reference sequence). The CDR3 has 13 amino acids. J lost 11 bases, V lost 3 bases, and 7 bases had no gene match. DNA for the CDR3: TGTGCCAGTAGTATCCCGACAGGGGGTTATGCTTTCTTT. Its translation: CASSIPTGGYAFF.

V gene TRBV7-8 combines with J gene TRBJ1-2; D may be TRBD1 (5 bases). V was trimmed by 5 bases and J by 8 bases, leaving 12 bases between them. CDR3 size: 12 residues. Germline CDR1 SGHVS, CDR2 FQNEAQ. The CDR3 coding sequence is TGTGCCAGCAGCACGGGGGGGGAGGGCTACACCTTC. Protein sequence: CASSTGGEGYTF.

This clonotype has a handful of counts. Here the CDR3 reads CATSDRWTSVEQFF. The CDR3 DNA is TGTGCCACCAGTGATCGGTGGACTAGCGTCGAGCAGTTCTTC. V is TRBV24-1 and J is TRBJ2-1; 9 bases fit TRBD2. V gave up 3 bases and J gave up 10 bases; unmatched junction bases: 6. The CDR3 loop spans 14 amino acids. The germline V gene encodes CDR1 KGHDR and CDR2 SFDVKD.

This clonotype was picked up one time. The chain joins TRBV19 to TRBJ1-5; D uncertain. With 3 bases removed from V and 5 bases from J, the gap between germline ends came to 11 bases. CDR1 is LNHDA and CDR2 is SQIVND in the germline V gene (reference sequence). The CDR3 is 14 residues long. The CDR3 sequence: CASSMGPGDQPQHF. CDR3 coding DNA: TGTGCCAGTAGTATGGGTCCGGGTGATCAGCCCCAGCATTTT.

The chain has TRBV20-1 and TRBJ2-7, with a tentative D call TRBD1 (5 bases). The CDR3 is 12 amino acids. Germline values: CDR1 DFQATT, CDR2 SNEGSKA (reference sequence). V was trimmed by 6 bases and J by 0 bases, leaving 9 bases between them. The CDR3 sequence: CSAYDSSYEQYF. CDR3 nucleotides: TGCAGTGCCTACGACAGCTCCTACGAGCAGTACTTC.

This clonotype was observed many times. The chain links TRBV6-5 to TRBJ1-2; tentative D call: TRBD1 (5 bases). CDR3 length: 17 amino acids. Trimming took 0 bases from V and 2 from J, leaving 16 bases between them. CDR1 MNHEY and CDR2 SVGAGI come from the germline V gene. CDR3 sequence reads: CASSYSRGRWDNYGYTF. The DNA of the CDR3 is TGTGCCAGCAGTTACTCGAGAGGCCGATGGGACAACTATGGCTACACCTTC.